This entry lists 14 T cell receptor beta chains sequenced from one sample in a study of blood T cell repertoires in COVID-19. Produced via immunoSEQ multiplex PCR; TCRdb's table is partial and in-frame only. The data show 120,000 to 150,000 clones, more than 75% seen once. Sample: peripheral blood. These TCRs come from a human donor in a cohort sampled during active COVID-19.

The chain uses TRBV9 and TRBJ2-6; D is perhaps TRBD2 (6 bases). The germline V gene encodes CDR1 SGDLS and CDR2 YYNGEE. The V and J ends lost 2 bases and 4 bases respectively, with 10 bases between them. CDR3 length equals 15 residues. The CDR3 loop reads CASSVGGFGANVLTF. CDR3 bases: TGTGCCAGCAGCGTGGGAGGATTCGGGGCCAACGTCCTGACTTTC.

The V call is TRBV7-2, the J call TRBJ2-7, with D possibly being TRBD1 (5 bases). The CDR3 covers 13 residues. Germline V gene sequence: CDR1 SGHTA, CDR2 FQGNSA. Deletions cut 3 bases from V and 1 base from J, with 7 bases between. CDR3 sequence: CASSLRQSYEQYF. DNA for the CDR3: TGTGCCAGCAGCTTGCGACAGTCCTACGAGCAGTACTTC. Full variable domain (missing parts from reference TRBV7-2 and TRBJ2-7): GAGVSQSPSNKVTEKGKDVELRCDPISGHTALYWYRQSLGQGLEFLIYFQGNSAPDKSGLPSDRFSAERTGGSVSTLTIQRTQQEDSAVYLCASSLRQSYEQYFGPGTRLTVT.

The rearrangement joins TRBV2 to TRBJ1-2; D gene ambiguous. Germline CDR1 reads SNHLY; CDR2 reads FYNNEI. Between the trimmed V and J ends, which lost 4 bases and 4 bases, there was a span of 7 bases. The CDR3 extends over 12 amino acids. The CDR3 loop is CASSAAAYGYTF. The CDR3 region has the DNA TGTGCCAGCAGTGCAGCGGCCTATGGCTACACCTTC.

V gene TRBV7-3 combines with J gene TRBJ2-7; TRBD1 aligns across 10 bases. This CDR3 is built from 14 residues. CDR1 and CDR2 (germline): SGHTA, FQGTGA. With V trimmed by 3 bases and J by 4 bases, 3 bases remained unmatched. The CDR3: CASSLTGGGYEQYF. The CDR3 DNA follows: TGTGCCAGCAGCTTGACAGGGGGCGGGTACGAGCAGTACTTC.

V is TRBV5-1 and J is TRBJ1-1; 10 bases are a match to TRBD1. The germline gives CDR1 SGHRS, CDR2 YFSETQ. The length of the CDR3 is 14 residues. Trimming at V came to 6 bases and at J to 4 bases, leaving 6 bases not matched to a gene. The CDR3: CASTRQGALTEAFF. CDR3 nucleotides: TGCGCCAGCACTCGACAGGGGGCGCTCACTGAAGCTTTCTTT. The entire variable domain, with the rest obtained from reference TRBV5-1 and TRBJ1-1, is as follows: KAGVTQTPRYLIKTRGQQVTLSCSPISGHRSVSWYQQTPGQGLQFLFEYFSETQRNKGNFPGRFSGRQFSNSRSEMNVSTLELGDSALYLCASTRQGALTEAFFGQGTRLTVV.

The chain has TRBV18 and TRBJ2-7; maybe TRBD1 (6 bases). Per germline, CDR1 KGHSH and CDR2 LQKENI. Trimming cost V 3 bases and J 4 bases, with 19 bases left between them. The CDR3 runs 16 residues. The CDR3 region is CASSPLDSHLPYEQYF. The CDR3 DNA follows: TGTGCCAGCTCACCGTTGGACAGCCACTTACCGTACGAGCAGTACTTC.

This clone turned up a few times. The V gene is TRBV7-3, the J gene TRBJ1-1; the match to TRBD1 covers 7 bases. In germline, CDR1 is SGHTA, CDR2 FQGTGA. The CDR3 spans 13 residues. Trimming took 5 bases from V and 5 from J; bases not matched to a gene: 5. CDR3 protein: CASSQIQGTEAFF. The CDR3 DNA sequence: TGTGCCAGCAGCCAAATACAGGGGACTGAAGCTTTCTTT.

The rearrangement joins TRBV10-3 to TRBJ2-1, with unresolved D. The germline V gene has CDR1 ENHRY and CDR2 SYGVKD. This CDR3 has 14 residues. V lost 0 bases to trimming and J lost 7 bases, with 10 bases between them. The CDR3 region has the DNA TGTGCCATCAGTGAGTCGTCTTCTCAGAATGAGCAGTTCTTC. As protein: CAISESSSQNEQFF.

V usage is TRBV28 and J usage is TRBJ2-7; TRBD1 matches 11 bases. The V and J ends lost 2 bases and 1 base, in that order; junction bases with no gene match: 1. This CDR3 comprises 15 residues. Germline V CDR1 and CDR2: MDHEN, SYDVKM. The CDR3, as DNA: TGTGCCAGCAGTTTACGGGACAGGGGGTCCTACGAGCAGTACTTC. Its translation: CASSLRDRGSYEQYF.

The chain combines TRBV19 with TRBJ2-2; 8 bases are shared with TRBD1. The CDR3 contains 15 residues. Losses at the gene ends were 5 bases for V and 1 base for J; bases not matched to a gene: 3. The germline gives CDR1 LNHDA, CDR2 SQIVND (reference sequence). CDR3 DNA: TGTGCCAGTAGTTTCAGGGGGCTGAACACCGGGGAGCTGTTTTTT. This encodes CASSFRGLNTGELFF.

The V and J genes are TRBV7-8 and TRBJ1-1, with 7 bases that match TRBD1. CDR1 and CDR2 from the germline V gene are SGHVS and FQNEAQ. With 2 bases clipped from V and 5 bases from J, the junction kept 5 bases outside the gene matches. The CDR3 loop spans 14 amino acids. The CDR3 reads CASSLTTGRTEAFF. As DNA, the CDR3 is TGTGCCAGCAGCTTAACGACAGGGCGAACTGAAGCTTTCTTT.

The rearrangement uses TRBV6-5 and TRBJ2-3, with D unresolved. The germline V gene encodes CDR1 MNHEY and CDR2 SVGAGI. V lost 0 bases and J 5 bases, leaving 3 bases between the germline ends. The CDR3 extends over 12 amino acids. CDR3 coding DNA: TGTGCCAGCAGTTACTCCCAAGATACGCAGTATTTT. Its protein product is CASSYSQDTQYF.

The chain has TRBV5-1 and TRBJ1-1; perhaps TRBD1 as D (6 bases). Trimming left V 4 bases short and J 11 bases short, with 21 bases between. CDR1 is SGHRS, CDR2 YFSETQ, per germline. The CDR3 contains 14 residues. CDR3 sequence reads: CASSPGQSRGSAFF. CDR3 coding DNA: TGCGCCAGCAGCCCCGGACAGTCGAGAGGTTCGGCTTTCTTT.

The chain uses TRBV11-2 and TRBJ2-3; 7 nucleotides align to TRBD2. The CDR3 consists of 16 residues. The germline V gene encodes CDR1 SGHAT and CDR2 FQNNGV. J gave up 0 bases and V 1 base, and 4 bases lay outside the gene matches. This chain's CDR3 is CASSLVGLSSTDTQYF. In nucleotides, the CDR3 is TGTGCCAGCAGCTTAGTGGGACTATCAAGCACAGATACGCAGTATTTT.